These 16 T cell receptor beta chains came from one sample sequenced in a study of cytomegalovirus exposure and HLA in healthy donors. The PCR contained 60 Vbeta and 13 Jbeta primers. Here immunoSEQ multiplex PCR was the method, and the copy in TCRdb shows in-frame clones only, minus some. The table includes about 110,000 clones, more than 60% detected once. The sample was PBMCs. The receptor source for this set is a man under 40 in good health and CMV-seropositive.

The J gene is TRBJ1-2, the V gene TRBV5-1; D is perhaps TRBD1 (5 bases). The CDR3 is 13 amino acids. Trimming cost V 6 bases and J 7 bases, with 16 bases left between them. Germline V lookup: CDR1 SGHRS, CDR2 YFSETQ. CDR3 sequence: CASKAEGSSGYTF. Here the CDR3 DNA reads TGCGCCAGCAAGGCGGAGGGGAGCAGTGGCTACACCTTC.

The J gene is TRBJ1-1, the V gene TRBV19; tentatively, D is TRBD1 (5 bases). Germline V gene lookup returns CDR1 LNHDA and CDR2 SQIVND (reference sequence). V was clipped by 0 bases and J by 3 bases, with 14 bases between them. CDR3 length: 16 amino acids. CDR3 in DNA: TGTGCCAGTAGTATAGATGAAGACAGAGGTTACACTGAAGCTTTCTTT. Translated, it gives CASSIDEDRGYTEAFF.

In this sample, this clone turned up once. This chain links TRBV29-1 with TRBJ1-1, with D unresolved. This CDR3 contains 13 residues. Trimming removed 1 base at V and 1 base at J, with 7 bases between. The germline CDR1 and CDR2 sequences are SQVTM and ANQGSEA. The DNA for the CDR3 is TGCAGCGTTGAAGGCCGAGGGAACACTGAAGCTTTCTTT. Encoded protein: CSVEGRGNTEAFF.

This clone has more than one count but fewer than ten. The chain's CDR3 is CASSEPGLVYEQYF. CDR3 nucleotide sequence: TGTGCCAGCAGTGAACCGGGACTAGTATACGAGCAGTACTTC. The J gene is TRBJ2-7, the V gene TRBV6-5, with TRBD2 matching over 8 bases. Germline CDR1 MNHEY, CDR2 SVGAGI. V gave up 5 bases and J gave up 4 bases; unmatched junction bases: 7. The CDR3 runs 14 residues.

This clone has just a few counts. This CDR3 is also generated by other DNA sequences in the sample. The chain carries TRBV7-9 and TRBJ1-1; a weak D match, TRBD1 (5 bases). The germline CDR1 and CDR2 sequences are SEHNR and FQNEAQ (reference sequence). The ends were cut back, 8 bases at V and 5 bases at J, with 6 bases in the middle. This CDR3 region has 10 residues. CDR3 residues: CASGGTEAFF. In DNA, the CDR3 is TGTGCCAGCGGGGGGACTGAAGCTTTCTTT.

The chain links TRBV7-2 to TRBJ2-7, with 15 bases that match TRBD2. The junction had 3 bases not matched to a gene; V was cut back by 3 bases and J by 3 bases. The germline CDR1 and CDR2 sequences are SGHTA and FQGNSA. There are 16 residues in the CDR3. CDR3 in amino acids: CASSFPGLAGGYEQYF. CDR3 DNA sequence: TGTGCCAGCAGCTTCCCGGGACTAGCGGGGGGCTACGAGCAGTACTTC.

The V gene is TRBV7-9, the J gene TRBJ2-7; D is ambiguous. This CDR3 region has 11 residues. The V gene's germline CDR1 is SEHNR and CDR2 FQNEAQ (reference sequence). Trimming removed 5 bases from V and 3 bases from J, with 5 bases in between. Here the CDR3 reads CASSPSYEQYF. For the CDR3, the DNA is TGTGCCAGCAGCCCCAGCTACGAGCAGTACTTC.

This rearrangement joins TRBV18 to TRBJ1-2; D might be TRBD1 (6 bases). The germline gives CDR1 KGHSH, CDR2 LQKENI. The CDR3 runs to 15 residues. Trimming took 2 bases from V and 4 from J, leaving 14 bases between them. The CDR3 loop is CASSPVLDRFYGYTF. The CDR3 DNA reads TGTGCCAGCTCACCAGTATTGGACAGATTCTATGGCTACACCTTC.

The chain links TRBV5-1 to TRBJ1-4; the match to TRBD1 covers 7 bases. The germline V gene has CDR1 SGHRS and CDR2 YFSETQ. The CDR3 totals 14 residues. V trimming: 5 bases; J trimming: 7 bases; junction bases outside the gene matches: 8. The chain's CDR3 is CASRLDRNSEKLFF. In DNA form, the CDR3 reads TGCGCCAGCAGACTGGACAGGAATAGTGAAAAACTGTTTTTT.

The chain uses TRBV7-2 and TRBJ2-1; D gene unclear. V was clipped by 1 base and J by 7 bases, with 8 bases between them. Germline V gene data show CDR1 as SGHTA and CDR2 as FQGNSA. The CDR3 extends over 13 amino acids. CDR3 nucleotide sequence: TGTGCCAGCAGCTTAGACTCGGGTAATGAGCAGTTCTTC. As protein: CASSLDSGNEQFF.

The chain uses TRBV27 and TRBJ2-1; tentative D call: TRBD1 (6 bases). Germline V lookup: CDR1 MNHEY, CDR2 SMNVEV (reference sequence). Deletions cut 5 bases from V and 4 bases from J, with 9 bases between. The CDR3 sequence is 13 residues long. The CDR3 DNA reads TGTGCCAGCAGTCAGGGACAATACAATGAGCAGTTCTTC. This gives the protein CASSQGQYNEQFF.

V and J are TRBV25-1 and TRBJ1-5; D is perhaps TRBD1 (5 bases). Germline lookup yields CDR1 MGHDK and CDR2 SYGVNS. V lost 1 base and J 0 bases, leaving 13 bases between the germline ends. CDR3 length: 17 residues. CDR3 protein: CASSESRGTVSNQPQHF. The DNA of the CDR3 is TGTGCCAGCAGTGAATCCCGGGGGACGGTTAGCAATCAGCCCCAGCATTTT.

The chain is built from TRBV19 and TRBJ2-1; the match to TRBD2 covers 10 bases. CDR1 is LNHDA, CDR2 SQIVND, per germline (reference sequence). The CDR3 contains 15 residues. V trimming: 5 bases; J trimming: 2 bases; junction bases outside the gene matches: 3. The CDR3 region has the DNA TGTGCCAGTAGTGCTAGCGGGGGAACCTACAATGAGCAGTTCTTC. Its protein is CASSASGGTYNEQFF.

This sequence joins TRBV5-1 and TRBJ1-5, with D perhaps TRBD1 (5 bases). This CDR3 region has 14 residues. Germline V gives CDR1 SGHRS, CDR2 YFSETQ. Trimming shortened V by 1 base and J by 3 bases, and 8 bases separated the two germline ends. This chain's CDR3 is CASSLSGDNQPQHF. The CDR3 bases are TGCGCCAGCAGCTTGTCGGGGGACAATCAGCCCCAGCATTTT.

This rearrangement joins TRBV27 to TRBJ2-7; 9 bases are shared with TRBD1. CDR3 length: 15 amino acids. The germline CDR1 and CDR2 sequences are MNHEY and SMNVEV (reference sequence). V lost 2 bases and J lost 4; bases outside the gene matches: 6. In nucleotides, the CDR3 is TGTGCCAGCAGTTTAGACCGGGACAGGGCGTACGAGCAGTACTTC. Residues: CASSLDRDRAYEQYF.

This clone was detected a few times. The genes are TRBV18 and TRBJ1-2; tentative D call: TRBD1 (6 bases). The ends were cut back, 0 bases at V and 2 bases at J, with 10 bases in the middle. The CDR3 consists of 15 residues. CDR1 is KGHSH and CDR2 is LQKENI in the germline V gene. CDR3 loop: CASSPPNQGNYGYTF. CDR3 bases: TGTGCCAGCTCACCACCGAATCAGGGGAACTATGGCTACACCTTC.